The subject of this entry is one TCR beta chain. The junction departs from germline at one end; a sequencing error may be responsible. The naive CD8 fraction comprised CD45RO-negative cells positively selected for CCR7 and excluded terminally differentiated effector memory CD45RA+ cells. This specimen belongs to a study of shared clonotypes between healthy human individuals. The CDR3 sequence is 13 residues long. The germline gives CDR1 MNHEY, CDR2 SVGAGI. Sequenced by immunoSEQ multiplex PCR; TCRdb stores in-frame clones only, minus some. The sample has nearly 2 million clones, about 95% seen once. The sample taken for sequencing was naive CD8+ T cells sorted from blood. The sequence derives from a man between 18 and 29 years old in good health. The chain links TRBV6-5 to TRBJ2-7; no clear D gene. Here the CDR3 DNA reads TGTGCCAGCAGTTACTCGACTTCCTACGGGCAGTACTTC. This translates into CASSYSTSYGQYF.